This T cell receptor beta chain stems from a study of T cells in Graves' hyperthyroidism and ophthalmopathy. General observations from the study: Within blood appeared most thyroid clonotypes that had expanded above 0.001.

RNA transcripts served as the template for amplifying TCR beta CDR3 regions. During a first-round RT-PCR of the TCR CDR3, the HTBI primer set was used. One entry per CDR3 protein results from TCRdb running MiXCR on the multiplex PCR reads. The table records 550,000 to 600,000 distinct CDR3 sequences, around 14% of them present only once. This clonotype was picked up many times. Antigen specificity is unknown. What was sequenced was blood. This sequence originates from a woman between 18 and 29 years old with Graves' ophthalmopathy.

The CDR3 coding sequence is TGTGCCTGGAGTAGGGGCGCGAACTATGGCTACACCTTC. Its translation: CAWSRGANYGYTF. V is TRBV30 and J is TRBJ1-2; tentative D call: TRBD1 (5 bases). V was trimmed by 2 bases and J by 2 bases, leaving 9 bases between them. This CDR3 has 13 residues. Germline-derived CDR1 and CDR2 are GTSNPN and SVGIG (reference sequence).